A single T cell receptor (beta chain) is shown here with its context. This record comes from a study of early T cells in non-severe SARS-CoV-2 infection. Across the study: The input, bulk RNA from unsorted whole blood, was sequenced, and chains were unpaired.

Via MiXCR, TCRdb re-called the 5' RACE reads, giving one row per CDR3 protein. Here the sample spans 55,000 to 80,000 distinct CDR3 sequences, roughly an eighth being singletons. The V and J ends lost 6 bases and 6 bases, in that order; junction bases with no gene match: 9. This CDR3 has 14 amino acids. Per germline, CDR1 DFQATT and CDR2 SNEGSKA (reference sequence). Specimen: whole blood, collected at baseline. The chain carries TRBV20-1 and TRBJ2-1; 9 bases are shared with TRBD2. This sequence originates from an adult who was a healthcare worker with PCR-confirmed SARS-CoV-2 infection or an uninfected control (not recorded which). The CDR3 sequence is CSATGTSYSNEQFF. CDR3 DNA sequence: TGCAGTGCAACCGGGACTAGCTATTCCAATGAGCAGTTCTTC.